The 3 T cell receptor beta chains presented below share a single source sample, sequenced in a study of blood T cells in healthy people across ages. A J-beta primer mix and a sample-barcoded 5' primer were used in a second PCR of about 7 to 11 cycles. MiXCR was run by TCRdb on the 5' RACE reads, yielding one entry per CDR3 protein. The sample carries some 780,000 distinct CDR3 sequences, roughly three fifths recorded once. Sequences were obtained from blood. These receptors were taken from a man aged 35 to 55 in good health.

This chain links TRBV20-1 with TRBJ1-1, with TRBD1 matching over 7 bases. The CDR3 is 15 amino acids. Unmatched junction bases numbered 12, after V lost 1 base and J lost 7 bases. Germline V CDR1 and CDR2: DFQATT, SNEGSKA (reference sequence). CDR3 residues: CSARVRTGFYHEAFF. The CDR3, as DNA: TGCAGTGCTAGAGTCCGGACAGGATTTTATCATGAAGCTTTCTTT.

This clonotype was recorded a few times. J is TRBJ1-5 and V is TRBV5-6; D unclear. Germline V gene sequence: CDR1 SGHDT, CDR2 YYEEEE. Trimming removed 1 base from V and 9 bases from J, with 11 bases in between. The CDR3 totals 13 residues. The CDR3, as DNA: TGTGCCAGCAGCTTGATCCGAGGTCCGCCCCAGCATTTT. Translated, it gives CASSLIRGPPQHF.

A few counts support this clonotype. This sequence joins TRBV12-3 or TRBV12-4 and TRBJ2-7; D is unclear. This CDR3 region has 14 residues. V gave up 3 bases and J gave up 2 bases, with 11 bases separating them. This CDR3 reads CASSLGRGPYEQYF. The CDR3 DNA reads TGTGCCAGCAGTTTGGGCCGCGGTCCCTACGAGCAGTACTTC.